This entry is about one TCR beta chain. The source of the sample is a study of blood T cell repertoires in COVID-19. The V gene end was trimmed by 1 base and the J gene end by 3 bases; junction bases not matched to a gene: 5. Germline V gives CDR1 GTSNPN, CDR2 SVGIG (reference sequence). The CDR3 runs to 14 residues. In the original workflow: Estimated nucleated cell counts came from reference gene primer amplification. The assay was immunoSEQ multiplex PCR, and TCRdb's table has in-frame clones only and misses some. From that table come the V and J calls and clone size; the DNA was used to work out D and trimming. The sample records a few hundred thousand clones, 65% to 90% being singletons.

The sequenced sample consisted of peripheral blood. This receptor was taken from a woman aged 45-65 years with acute or convalescent COVID-19. This chain joins TRBV30 and TRBJ2-7, with 8 nucleotides matching TRBD2. CDR3 in DNA: TGTGCCTGGAGTGGAAGCGGGAGCCTCTACGAGCAGTACTTC. Translated: CAWSGSGSLYEQYF.